Sequencing of this T cell receptor (beta chain) was carried out in a study of blood T cell repertoires in COVID-19. Generated by immunoSEQ multiplex PCR, the TCRdb table keeps only in-frame clones and is missing some. The sample includes tens of thousands of clones, over 65% of them seen just once. Germline lookup yields CDR1 SGHKS and CDR2 YYEKEE (reference sequence). V shed 1 base and J shed 0 bases, with 7 bases lying between them. The CDR3 sequence is 14 residues long. Sequenced sample: peripheral blood. The TCR comes from a woman aged 55-75 years with acute or convalescent COVID-19. The chain employs TRBV5-5 and TRBJ1-2; D gene ambiguous. CDR3 nucleotides: TGTGCCAGCAGCTTGTTACTTTCTAACTATGGCTACACCTTC. It translates to CASSLLLSNYGYTF.